The next 8 T cell receptor beta chains were all read from a single sample in a study of T cell responses to AZD1222 COVID-19 vaccine. Data came from immunoSEQ multiplex PCR; TCRdb stores just in-frame clones and leaves some out. Seen here are more than 150,000 clones, around nine tenths observed once, and the top ten hold about 1.6%. This sample comprised peripheral blood, obtained on day 0 of AZD1222 vaccination. Receptors were obtained from an adult in good health.

About this clone: Other DNA sequences in the sample encode the same CDR3. The chain carries TRBV5-1 and TRBJ1-1, with TRBD1 identical over 8 bases. Germline values: CDR1 SGHRS, CDR2 YFSETQ. After removal of 4 bases from V and 4 bases from J, the junction contained 9 bases not matched to a gene. This CDR3 is built from 15 residues. CDR3 coding DNA: TGCGCCAGCAGCCTTGGGCAGGGGGCCGGCACTGAAGCTTTCTTT. Its translation is CASSLGQGAGTEAFF.

This clone was observed once. The chain is built from TRBV28 and TRBJ1-2, with unresolved D. This CDR3 is built from 14 residues. The V end lost 8 bases, the J end lost 5 bases, and 18 bases lay between the germline ends. Germline lookup yields CDR1 MDHEN and CDR2 SYDVKM. The CDR3 bases are TGTGCCAGCTTCGAGAGGGATCGTCTTTATGGCTACACCTTC. Translation: CASFERDRLYGYTF.

This sequence joins TRBV27 and TRBJ1-5; TRBD1 aligns across 9 bases. The germline gives CDR1 MNHEY, CDR2 SMNVEV (reference sequence). The CDR3 is made up of 14 amino acids. Trimming cost V 11 bases and J 5 bases; bases outside gene matches: 10. The CDR3 nucleotides read TGTGCCTCCAAGACAGGGGGGGAGGATCAGCCCCAGCATTTT. It codes for CASKTGGEDQPQHF.

In this sample, this clone turned up once. The chain's CDR3 is CASSLLRGQNTEAFF. The CDR3 DNA is TGTGCCAGCAGCTTGTTGAGGGGACAGAACACTGAAGCTTTCTTT. The V and J genes are TRBV5-6 and TRBJ1-1; perhaps TRBD1 as D (6 bases). The CDR3 has 15 amino acids. V was shortened by 1 base and J by 1 base, with 11 bases between the two germline ends. Germline V CDR1 and CDR2: SGHDT, YYEEEE.

V usage is TRBV3-1 (or the pseudogene TRBV3-2) and J usage is TRBJ2-5; tentatively, D is TRBD1 (6 bases). Germline CDR1 reads LGHDT; CDR2 reads YNNKEL (reference sequence). This CDR3 region has 15 residues. Trimming took 3 bases from V and 5 from J, leaving 16 bases between them. CDR3 protein: CASSHSRGMRETQYF. As DNA, the CDR3 is TGTGCCAGCAGCCACAGCAGGGGAATGAGGGAGACCCAGTACTTC.

The chain recombines TRBV14 with TRBJ2-2; the D is unclear. The CDR3 spans 16 residues. Germline V gene sequence: CDR1 SGHDN, CDR2 FVKESK. V lost 3 bases to trimming and J lost 2 bases, with 13 bases between them. For the CDR3, the DNA is TGTGCCAGCAGCCAGGTATACCAAAAAAACACCGGGGAGCTGTTTTTT. This encodes CASSQVYQKNTGELFF.

The chain is built from TRBV4-1 and TRBJ1-1; D gene ambiguous. This CDR3 region has 14 residues. Per germline, CDR1 MGHRA and CDR2 YSYEKL. The germline V and J ends were trimmed by 0 bases and 10 bases, with 15 bases remaining between them. The CDR3 sequence is CASSQDPRPSSAFF. CDR3 DNA sequence: TGCGCCAGCAGCCAAGATCCCAGGCCATCCTCAGCTTTCTTT.

This chain links TRBV7-9 with TRBJ2-1; 9 positions agree with TRBD2. J was trimmed by 9 bases and V by 1 base; bases with no gene match: 7. Germline V gene sequence: CDR1 SEHNR, CDR2 FQNEAQ (reference sequence). The CDR3 runs 15 residues. For the CDR3, the DNA is TGTGCCAGCAGCTTAGGAGCGGGGGGCAACGGTGAGCAGTTCTTC. Translated: CASSLGAGGNGEQFF.